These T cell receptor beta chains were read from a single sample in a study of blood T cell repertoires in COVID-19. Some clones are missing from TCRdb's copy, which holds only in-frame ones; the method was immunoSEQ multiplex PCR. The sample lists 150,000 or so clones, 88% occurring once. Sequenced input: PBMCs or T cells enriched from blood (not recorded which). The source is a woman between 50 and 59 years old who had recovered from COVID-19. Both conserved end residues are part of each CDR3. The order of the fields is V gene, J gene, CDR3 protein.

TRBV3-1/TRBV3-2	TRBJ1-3	CASSHNRGSFPGNTIYF
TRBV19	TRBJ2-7	CASSIGGGYEQYF
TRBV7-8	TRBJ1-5	CASSLSRTGNQPQHF
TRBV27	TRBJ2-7	CASSSGGSSYEQYF
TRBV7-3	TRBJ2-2	CASSPRGTNTGELFF
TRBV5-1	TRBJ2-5	CASRVEETQYF
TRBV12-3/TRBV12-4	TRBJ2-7	CASSVSYEQYF
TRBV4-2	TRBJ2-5	CASSQPRGTERETQYF
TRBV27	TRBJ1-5	CASRIDGTGRTQPQHF
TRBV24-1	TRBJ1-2	CATSDNRVNYGYTF
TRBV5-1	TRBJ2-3	CASSLELSGGRDTQYF